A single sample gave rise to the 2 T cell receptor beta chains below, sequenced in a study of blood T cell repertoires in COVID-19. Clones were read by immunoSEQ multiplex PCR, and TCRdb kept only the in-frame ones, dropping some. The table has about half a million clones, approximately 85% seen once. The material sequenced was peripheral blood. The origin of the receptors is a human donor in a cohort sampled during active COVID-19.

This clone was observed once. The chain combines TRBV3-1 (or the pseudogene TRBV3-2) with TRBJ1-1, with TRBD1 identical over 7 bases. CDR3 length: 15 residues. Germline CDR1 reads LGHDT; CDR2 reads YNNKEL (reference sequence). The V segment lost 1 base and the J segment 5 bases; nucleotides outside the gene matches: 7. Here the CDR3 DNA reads TGTGCCAGCAGCCAAGTGGACAGGCCGGGGACTGAAGCTTTCTTT. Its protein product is CASSQVDRPGTEAFF.

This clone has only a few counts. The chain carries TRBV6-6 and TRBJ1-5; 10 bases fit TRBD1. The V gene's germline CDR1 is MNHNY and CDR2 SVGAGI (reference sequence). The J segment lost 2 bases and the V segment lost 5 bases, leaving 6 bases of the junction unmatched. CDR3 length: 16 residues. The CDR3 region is CASSTSGTGGNQPQHF. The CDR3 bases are TGTGCCAGCAGTACATCAGGGACAGGGGGCAATCAGCCCCAGCATTTT.